This T cell receptor (beta chain) was captured by sequencing in a study of cytomegalovirus exposure and HLA in healthy donors (dated by TCRdb to the late 2010s). A note on the overall study: An earlier analysis of approximately 640 of the donors reported 250 to 350 Gb of sequence data and more than 90 million unique TCR beta sequences from some 180 million T cells. An early release that covered around 590 HLA-typed donors contained around 300 gigabases of sequencing data and about 84 million unique TCR sequences. An earlier analysis of 587 of the donors used high-throughput TCR beta sequencing to judge whether each TCR beta V gene segment behaved as functional or pseudogenic. HLA typing included class I and class II loci at four-digit resolution. The T cell repertoires of 700 or so subjects were profiled by immunosequencing and related to cytomegalovirus serostatus. To predict cytomegalovirus infection status, the study brought together high-throughput TCR immunosequencing, statistical association of individual TCRs with disease status, and machine learning. Rather than drawing on any new phenotypic data, the later analysis identified candidate immune exposures from TCR beta sequences and the way those sequences occurred across donors. A separate validation cohort of approximately 120 different subjects was used in addition to the 666-subject first cohort. The study aimed to test whether cataloging public T cell receptors could reveal signatures of past pathogen exposure. To study patterns of TCR occurrence, a later analysis re-analyzed previously published TCR beta repertoires from hundreds of donors and added high-resolution HLA genotyping. Donor age, sex, ethnicity and CMV serostatus were collected together with the repertoire data. Roughly five DR-DQ haplotypes were handled as single units for association and clustering because linkage in the cohort was strong. All discovery cohort repertoires had been generated using a single sequencing platform. In a later genetic analysis, genome-wide SNP genotypes for about three fifths of the roughly 670 donors were used, and that subset was treated as a discovery cohort. Of the 398 genotyped donors, approximately 81% were placed in the genetic ancestry cluster associated with self-reported Caucasian donors. Typing coverage differed by locus: A, B, C, DRB1 and DQB1 were typed in about 629-640 donors, DQA1 in 500 to 550, DPA1 in some 600, and DPB1 in roughly 470. Across approximately 400 genotyped donors of the cohort, an average of 235,054 unique TCR beta nucleotide sequences per donor were sequenced, and roughly 20% of those sequences were non-productive.

General study outcomes and caveats: Presence/absence analyses assumed roughly uniform sequencing depth across donors, an assumption that may not hold. The study listed 170 or so TCR beta chains as associated with cytomegalovirus. Broadly in line with IMGT annotations, most TCR beta V segments showed up in productive rearrangements about 87% or about 30% of the time in an earlier analysis of several hundred of the donors. Correlated functional status among segregating V segments might be attributable to linkage disequilibrium, but an unknown experimental factor could not be ruled out. A later analysis reported that several top co-occurrence clusters appeared linked to parvovirus B19, influenza, CMV and Epstein-Barr virus. A further reported finding was that TCR beta sequences accurately predicted the HLA-A and HLA-B alleles for most subjects in the first cohort. The cohort was sequenced for TCR beta chains only, and without alpha or paired-chain data the features that could be detected were limited. Assigning TCR associations to individual alleles was difficult when HLA alleles, especially DR and DQ, strongly co-occurred. According to a later genetic analysis, donors in an Asian-associated ancestry cluster had fewer N-insertions in productive TCRs than the approximately 630-donor mean. In both the original and validation cohorts, the classifier was reported to diagnose cytomegalovirus status with high specificity and sensitivity. A group of highly shared sequence variants was considered likely to be a technical artifact of the sequencing pipeline. A later analysis found that TCR association rates varied across HLA loci, with DRB1 alleles showing the most associated TCRs and HLA-C alleles the fewest. The only immune exposure information available for the cohort was CMV serostatus. In a later analysis, HLA-associated TCR beta chains showed more clonal expansion and lower generation probabilities than non-associated chains that were equally common. V-gene and J-gene trimming of TCR beta chains was associated with a missense DCLRE1C variant in a later genetic analysis, and the association was replicated in an independent cohort. At a false discovery rate of 0.05, a later analysis linked around 15,000 TCR beta sequences to specific HLA alleles. Because counts were too low, seventeen rarely observed V segments, including chromosome 9 orphons, were left out of the earlier analysis of about 500 of the donors. According to a later analysis, most CMV-associated TCR beta chains appeared to be HLA-restricted, and the HLA associations seemed to be driven largely by CMV exposure. The 87-base-pair reads could not distinguish some IMGT-functional V segments, including TRBV6-2 and TRBV6-3, so those segments were excluded. Because HLA typing was unavailable for some donors at each locus, only the typed subset was used in association tests. Across donors, most TCR sequences were observed very rarely, whereas some public TCRs were present in many individuals. According to the authors, the approach could potentially be generalized to other disease states and immunological phenotypes. In vitro tests confirmed that a few of the cytomegalovirus-associated TCR beta chains recognize cytomegalovirus antigens.

The cohort comprised some 730 healthy bone marrow donors. At the time of sampling, all cohort members were nominally healthy, though unrecorded immune exposures were likely present. The donor was CMV seropositive and belonged to the group of a few hundred seropositive cohort members. Every donor gave a peripheral blood sample, and the peripheral blood mononuclear cells from that sample were used for TCR beta sequencing. Genomic DNA was extracted from the blood cell samples with the Qiagen DNeasy Blood Extraction Kit. The library was made by the immunoSEQ multiplex PCR assay. For the multiplex PCR, a mixture combining 60 forward primers for TCR Vbeta segments and 13 reverse primers for TCR Jbeta segments was used. The CDR3 region of rearranged TCR beta genes was amplified from genomic DNA by a multiplex PCR assay. The amplified TCR beta libraries were sequenced on the Illumina HiSeq System as 87-base-pair reads. Turning to the authors' computational methods: Across the 500 to 700 repertoires, a later analysis counted some 81 million unique TCR beta chains, 9 million to 14 million of which were shared by at least two donors. To remove PCR and sequencing errors, raw reads were error-corrected and collapsed into unique sequences using a nearest-neighbor algorithm that merged closely related sequences. To assign V, D and J gene segments, CDR3 sequences were aligned to IMGT reference sequences. For a sequence to be retained, at least a six-nucleotide match to both a V gene segment and a J gene segment was required. A rearrangement was called productive if the CDR3 had no stop codons and remained in frame with V and J, and every other rearrangement was called non-productive. Following IMGT convention, CDR3 was defined as the stretch from the second conserved V-encoded cysteine up to the conserved J-encoded phenylalanine. The earlier analysis of 450 to 750 of the donors excluded any sequence lacking an unambiguous match to a single V gene segment. An earlier analysis of 587 of the donors classified V segments as functional when productive rearrangements were above 56.7% and as segregating when the standard deviation between donors was above 5%. To diagnose cytomegalovirus status from the catalog of TCR beta chain sequences, a statistical classification framework was built. V and J gene assignment, in a later analysis, came from comparing TCR nucleotide sequences with IMGT/GENE-DB human TR gene sequences. A later analysis assigned CDR3 sequences and most-parsimonious VDJ recombination scenarios with the TCRdist pipeline. In a later analysis, each TCR beta chain was defined by its CDR3 amino acid sequence together with its V-gene family, and reads lacking a unique V-gene family were excluded. In a later analysis, 500 to 650 highly shared, low-generation-probability nucleotide sequences were removed to address suspected cross-contamination and a sequencing artifact. For each public chain, a later analysis derived a clonal expansion index from normalized ranks of inferred template counts within each repertoire. In a later analysis, generation probabilities were computed with a VDJ recombination model fitted to out-of-frame rearrangements, and the resulting probabilities were checked against IGoR. Hypergeometric tests were used in a later analysis to score TCR-TCR, TCR-HLA and TCR-CMV co-occurrence, with a repertoire-size bias correction applied to the TCR pairs. In a later analysis, false discovery rates were estimated by permuting HLA or CMV assignments 20 times. In a later analysis, co-occurring TCRs were grouped with DBSCAN, and TCRdist sequence similarity was added when clustering was performed within HLA-allele-positive subsets. Co-occurrence clustering excluded repertoires with fewer than 30,000 or more than 120,000 public chains, plus five with anomalous nucleotide sharing. The clones in this table, taken by TCRdb from immuneACCESS, are in-frame only. Not every clone is retained; where verified, under half of the shortfall comes from an unresolved V gene, and the cause of the rest is unknown. That table furnishes V, J and clone size, whereas the DNA furnished D and trimming. The sample has some 110,000 clones on record. The ten largest account for 6.8% of the sample.

Regarding this clone: Its specific antigen is unknown.

CDR1 LNHNV and CDR2 YYDKDF are derived from the germline V gene (reference sequence). V is trimmed back by 1 base and J by 1 base, and the junction contains 5 bases that no gene match accounts for. The CDR3 covers 18 residues, taking in both the cysteine and the phenylalanine. The sequence is cut down to CDR3 DNA, 54 bases in frame from base 1. Sequencing input: PBMCs. This sequence originates from a man aged 40-49 years in good health and CMV-seropositive. In this chain, TRBV15 is recombined with TRBJ2-4, with TRBD2 identical over 12 junction bases. The bases are TGTGCCACCAGCAGAGGACTAGCGGGAGAGGTTGCCAAAAACATTCAGTACTTC. The encoded protein is CATSRGLAGEVAKNIQYF.